At least ten counts were recorded for the clone carrying this TCR beta chain. No antigen is known for it. V lost 0 bases to trimming and J lost 8 bases, with 11 bases between them. The germline V gene has CDR1 DFQATT and CDR2 SNEGSKA (reference sequence). The CDR3 has 14 residues. These data come from a study of CD8 T cells in ankylosing spondylitis. Study conclusions and caveats: The study identified a TCR beta motif of about eight highly homologous variants that appeared characteristic of ankylosing spondylitis blood.

TCRdb reprocessed the 5' RACE reads via MiXCR and lists one record per CDR3 protein. Here the sample spans approximately 260,000 distinct CDR3 sequences, around 7.8% being singletons. Sequencing input: blood, either unsorted or a sorted T cell fraction (not recorded which). The sequence was obtained from a male donor with ankylosing spondylitis or in good health (not recorded which). V is TRBV20-1 and J is TRBJ1-6, with D maybe TRBD1 (6 bases). CDR3 in amino acids: CSARDPQGDSPLHF. The CDR3 DNA reads TGCAGTGCTAGAGATCCACAGGGAGATTCACCCCTCCACTTT.